The 3 T cell receptor beta chains below all came from one sample that was sequenced in a study of T cell repertoires in cytomegalovirus infection. These receptors are not linked to any known antigen. A single record per CDR3 protein comes from TCRdb applying MiXCR to the reads. The sample records about 330,000 distinct CDR3 sequences, roughly 34% being singletons. The sequenced sample was cultured PBMCs, obtained from culture after CMV antigen stimulation. Source of these receptors: a human donor in good health (CMV status not recorded). Some clones in this sample may be carry-over from other donors' samples.

CDR3 DNA sequence: TGTGCCAGCAGTGAAGCCGGCAGAGATCAGCCCCAGCATTTT. This sequence encodes CASSEAGRDQPQHF. The chain combines TRBV2 with TRBJ1-5; D is ambiguous. V was shortened by 0 bases and J by 5 bases, with 8 bases between the two germline ends. The CDR3 totals 14 residues. From germline, CDR1 is SNHLY and CDR2 FYNNEI.

The rearrangement links TRBV7-9 to TRBJ1-2; D gene uncertain. The CDR3 sequence is 12 residues long. In germline, CDR1 is SEHNR, CDR2 FQNEAQ (reference sequence). Between the trimmed V and J ends, which lost 3 bases and 4 bases, there was a span of 6 bases. The CDR3 DNA reads as TGTGCCAGCAGCTTCGAAAGCTATGGCTACACCTTC. Its translation is CASSFESYGYTF.

This rearrangement joins TRBV20-1 to TRBJ2-3; D ambiguous. This CDR3 is 13 amino acids long. With 6 bases removed from V and 6 bases from J, the gap between germline ends came to 16 bases. CDR1 is DFQATT and CDR2 is SNEGSKA in the germline V gene (reference sequence). The CDR3 sequence is CSAGVGSLDTQYF. The CDR3, as DNA: TGCAGTGCCGGAGTTGGCTCTTTGGATACGCAGTATTTT.